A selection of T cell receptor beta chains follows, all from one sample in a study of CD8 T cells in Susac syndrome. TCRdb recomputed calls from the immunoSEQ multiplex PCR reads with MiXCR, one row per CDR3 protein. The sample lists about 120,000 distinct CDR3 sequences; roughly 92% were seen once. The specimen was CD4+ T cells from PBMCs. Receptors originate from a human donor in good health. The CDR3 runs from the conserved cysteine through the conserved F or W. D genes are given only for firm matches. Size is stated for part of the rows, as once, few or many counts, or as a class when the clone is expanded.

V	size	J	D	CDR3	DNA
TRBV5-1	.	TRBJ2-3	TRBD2	CASSTRAGGSADTQYF	TGCGCCAGCAGCACACGAGCGGGAGGGTCCGCAGATACGCAGTATTTT
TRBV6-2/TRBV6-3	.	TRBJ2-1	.	CASSPYPTAKMENEQFF	TGTGCCAGCAGTCCTTACCCGACAGCAAAGATGGAAAATGAGCAGTTCTTC
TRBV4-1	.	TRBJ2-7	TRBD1	CASSYSTGGLSYEQYF	TGCGCCAGCAGCTACTCTACAGGGGGCCTATCCTACGAGCAGTACTTC
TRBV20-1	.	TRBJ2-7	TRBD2	CSASNPTSGLYEQYF	TGCAGTGCCAGCAACCCAACTAGCGGGCTATACGAGCAGTACTTC
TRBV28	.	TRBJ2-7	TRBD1	CASSLPGQGSYEQYF	TGTGCCAGCAGTCTACCGGGACAGGGTTCCTACGAGCAGTACTTC
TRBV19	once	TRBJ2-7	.	CASTKGRQNTYEQYF	TGTGCCAGTACCAAGGGGAGACAGAACACCTACGAGCAGTACTTC
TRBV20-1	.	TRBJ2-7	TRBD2	CSARPGGTSGGGQYF	TGCAGTGCTCGCCCGGGGGGGACTAGCGGGGGCGGGCAGTACTTC
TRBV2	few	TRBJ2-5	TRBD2	CASSLGLAGQETQYF	TGTGCCAGCAGTCTGGGACTAGCGGGGCAAGAGACCCAGTACTTC
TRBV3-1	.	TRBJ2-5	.	CASSQVGAGETQYF	TGTGCCAGCAGCCAAGTCGGGGCGGGAGAGACCCAGTACTTC
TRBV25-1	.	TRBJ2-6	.	CASSAYRAGANVLTF	TGTGCCAGCAGTGCGTACAGGGCTGGGGCCAACGTCCTGACTTTC
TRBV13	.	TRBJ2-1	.	CASSPPWGSYNEQFF	TGTGCCAGCAGTCCCCCATGGGGCTCCTACAATGAGCAGTTCTTC
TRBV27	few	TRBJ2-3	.	CASSFAGADTQYF	TGTGCCAGCAGTTTTGCGGGTGCAGATACGCAGTATTTT
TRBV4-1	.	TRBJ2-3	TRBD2	CASSQDRASGRADTQYF	TGCGCCAGCAGCCAAGATCGGGCTAGCGGGAGGGCAGATACGCAGTATTTT
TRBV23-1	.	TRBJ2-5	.	CASRLTDGGQETQYF	TGCGCCAGCAGGTTAACGGACGGAGGACAAGAGACCCAGTACTTC
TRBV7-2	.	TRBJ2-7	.	CASSLAGDYPYEQYF	TGTGCCAGCAGCTTAGCTGGCGACTACCCCTACGAGCAGTACTTC
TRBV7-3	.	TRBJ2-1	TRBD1	CASSLGQGLYNEQFF	TGTGCCAGCAGCTTAGGACAGGGACTCTACAATGAGCAGTTCTTC
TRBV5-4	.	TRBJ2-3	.	CASSQLRGSSTDTQYF	TGTGCCAGCAGCCAGTTGCGGGGATCTAGCACAGATACGCAGTATTTT
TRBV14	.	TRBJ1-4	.	CASSQDSLVGEKLFF	TGTGCCAGCAGCCAAGATAGTTTGGTCGGTGAAAAACTGTTTTTT
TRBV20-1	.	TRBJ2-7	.	CSAPEGAGTYEQYF	TGCAGTGCGCCCGAGGGAGCGGGCACCTACGAGCAGTACTTC
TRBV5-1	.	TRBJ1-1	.	CASSRLIGPTEAFF	TGCGCCAGCAGCCGATTGATTGGCCCCACTGAAGCTTTCTTT
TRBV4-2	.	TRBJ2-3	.	CASSQARGLSTDTQYF	TGTGCCAGCAGCCAAGCGCGTGGTCTGAGCACAGATACGCAGTATTTT
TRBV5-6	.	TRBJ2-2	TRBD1	CASSSGDRGTGELFF	TGTGCCAGCAGCTCTGGGGACAGGGGAACCGGGGAGCTGTTTTTT
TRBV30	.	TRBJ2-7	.	CAGSTGYEQYF	TGTGCCGGGAGCACAGGGTACGAGCAGTACTTC
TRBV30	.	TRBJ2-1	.	CAWSTSSYNEQFF	TGTGCCTGGAGTACTAGCTCCTACAATGAGCAGTTCTTC
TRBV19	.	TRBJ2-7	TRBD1	CASSTTTGRFYEQYF	TGTGCCAGTAGTACCACGACAGGGCGCTTCTACGAGCAGTACTTC
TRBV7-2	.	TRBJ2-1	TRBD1	CASSLGAGGNEQFF	TGTGCCAGCAGCTTAGGGGCAGGGGGCAATGAGCAGTTCTTC
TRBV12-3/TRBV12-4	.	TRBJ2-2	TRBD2	CASSPVGLAHTGELFF	TGTGCCAGCAGTCCAGTGGGACTAGCACACACCGGGGAGCTGTTTTTT